These 28 T cell receptor beta chains were sequenced from one sample in a study of cytomegalovirus exposure and HLA in healthy donors. Profiled with immunoSEQ multiplex PCR; TCRdb holds only in-frame clones, not every one. Seen here are roughly 150,000 clones, roughly 89% observed once, and the top ten hold 10%. The sequenced material came from PBMCs. The receptors derive from a woman younger than 35 in good health and CMV-seropositive.

The V and J genes are TRBV14 and TRBJ2-2; TRBD1 is a possible D gene (6 bases). Between the trimmed V and J ends, which lost 4 bases and 4 bases, there was a span of 10 bases. The germline CDR1 and CDR2 sequences are SGHDN and FVKESK. This CDR3 has 14 residues. In DNA, the CDR3 is TGTGCCAGCAGCCCCGGACAGCTCACCGGGGAGCTGTTTTTT. It encodes CASSPGQLTGELFF.

The rearrangement joins TRBV19 to TRBJ2-7, with D tentatively TRBD2 (6 bases). The CDR3 is made up of 14 amino acids. V was trimmed by 3 bases and J by 3 bases, leaving 12 bases between them. The germline V gene has CDR1 LNHDA and CDR2 SQIVND (reference sequence). The DNA of the CDR3 is TGTGCCAGTAGTATTGTGGGACTGGACTACGAGCAGTACTTC. The encoded protein is CASSIVGLDYEQYF.

V usage is TRBV14 and J usage is TRBJ2-1; TRBD1 matches at 7 bases. In germline, CDR1 is SGHDN, CDR2 FVKESK. The trim removed 5 bases at V and 7 bases at J, leaving 14 bases unmatched. The CDR3 runs 16 residues. Here the CDR3 DNA reads TGTGCCAGCAGCTCCCTCTGGAAGGGGGCAGGGAATGAGCAGTTCTTC. Translating it yields CASSSLWKGAGNEQFF.

The V and J genes are TRBV6-6 and TRBJ1-2; D not certain. The CDR3 runs to 12 residues. Deletions cut 6 bases from V and 2 bases from J, with 7 bases between. From germline, CDR1 is MNHNY and CDR2 SVGAGI (reference sequence). Here the CDR3 reads CASSGENYGYTF. The CDR3 nucleotides are TGTGCCAGCAGCGGGGAAAACTATGGCTACACCTTC.

The rearrangement links TRBV5-6 to TRBJ2-3, with D hard to call. Trimming took 6 bases from V and 2 from J, leaving 10 bases between them. The CDR3 totals 13 residues. CDR1 is SGHDT and CDR2 is YYEEEE in the germline V gene. The CDR3 spells CASMYSHTDTQYF. The CDR3 coding sequence is TGTGCCAGCATGTACAGCCACACAGATACGCAGTATTTT.

This chain links TRBV10-3 with TRBJ2-5; D is possibly TRBD2 (6 bases). This CDR3 contains 12 residues. V was pared by 8 bases and J by 2 bases, with 9 bases between. From germline, CDR1 is ENHRY and CDR2 SYGVKD. The CDR3 protein is CAIGGDQETQYF. The DNA for the CDR3 is TGTGCCATCGGAGGGGATCAAGAGACCCAGTACTTC.

CDR3 in amino acids: CASSFINRANYGYTF. In nucleotides, the CDR3 is TGTGCCAGCAGCTTCATCAACAGGGCTAACTATGGCTACACCTTC. V usage is TRBV5-4 and J usage is TRBJ1-2; a weak D match, TRBD1 (6 bases). Germline values: CDR1 SGHNT, CDR2 YYREEE (reference sequence). V shed 2 bases and J shed 0 bases, with 11 bases lying between them. The length of the CDR3 is 15 residues. The full variable domain, rest sourced from reference TRBV5-4 and TRBJ1-2, is ETGVTQSPTHLIKTRGQQVTLRCSSQSGHNTVSWYQQALGQGPQFIFQYYREEENGRGNFPPRFSGLQFPNYSSELNVNALELDDSALYLCASSFINRANYGYTFGSGTRLTVV.

The table lists this clone with a count of one. This chain uses TRBV4-1 with TRBJ2-7; 13 bases match TRBD2. The J segment lost 0 bases and the V segment lost 2 bases, leaving 7 bases of the junction unmatched. The CDR3 extends over 18 amino acids. In germline, CDR1 is MGHRA, CDR2 YSYEKL. The CDR3 spells CASSQLGLAGPHSYEQYF. As DNA, the CDR3 is TGCGCCAGCAGCCAACTGGGACTAGCGGGACCTCACTCCTACGAGCAGTACTTC.

The chain uses TRBV6-4 and TRBJ1-2; D is possibly TRBD1 (5 bases). Germline CDR1 is MRHNA and CDR2 is SNTAGT. The ends were cut back, 3 bases at V and 1 base at J, with 9 bases in the middle. The CDR3 loop spans 14 amino acids. CDR3 sequence: CASSEGVGNYGYTF. CDR3 nucleotides: TGTGCCAGCAGTGAAGGGGTCGGTAACTATGGCTACACCTTC.

The gene calls are TRBV4-1 and TRBJ2-2; 8 nucleotides align to TRBD2. There are 16 residues in the CDR3. J gave up 6 bases and V 1 base, and 7 bases lay outside the gene matches. Germline V gene lookup returns CDR1 MGHRA and CDR2 YSYEKL. In DNA form, the CDR3 reads TGCGCCAGCAGCCAAGCTAGCCTAGCGGGTTCCGGGGAGCTGTTTTTT. Amino acid sequence: CASSQASLAGSGELFF.

CDR3 in amino acids: CAISGRDTANTGELFF. The CDR3 nucleotides read TGTGCCATCAGTGGCCGGGACACGGCGAACACCGGGGAGCTGTTTTTT. The genes are TRBV10-3 and TRBJ2-2; possibly TRBD1 for D (6 bases). V was trimmed by 4 bases and J by 0 bases, leaving 12 bases between them. Germline V gives CDR1 ENHRY, CDR2 SYGVKD. This CDR3 is built from 16 residues.

The chain couples TRBV11-3 to TRBJ2-1; tentatively, D is TRBD1 (5 bases). Per the germline V gene, CDR1 is SGHNT and CDR2 is YENEEA. This CDR3 contains 15 residues. The V gene lost 3 bases and the J gene lost 7 bases, with 16 bases spanning the gap. The CDR3 DNA sequence: TGTGCCAGCAGCTTTTTTGGGGCAGGCCAAAATGAGCAGTTCTTC. This translates into CASSFFGAGQNEQFF.

The chain carries TRBV10-3 and TRBJ2-7; 7 nucleotides match TRBD1. This CDR3 has 12 amino acids. With 10 bases clipped from V and 7 bases from J, the junction kept 10 bases outside the gene matches. Germline CDR1 is ENHRY and CDR2 is SYGVKD. CDR3: CASQSQGEEQYF. In nucleotides, the CDR3 is TGTGCCAGCCAAAGCCAGGGGGAGGAGCAGTACTTC.

The chain joins TRBV29-1 to TRBJ2-4; possibly TRBD2 for D (5 bases). Germline CDR1 and CDR2: SQVTM and ANQGSEA. The CDR3 contains 13 residues. V was clipped by 3 bases and J by 2 bases, with 8 bases between them. DNA for the CDR3: TGCAGCGTTGATGAGGGCTCCAAAAACATTCAGTACTTC. The encoded protein is CSVDEGSKNIQYF.

The V call is TRBV7-2, the J call TRBJ2-2, with D tentatively TRBD1 (6 bases). CDR1 is SGHTA and CDR2 is FQGNSA in the germline V gene. Trimming removed 4 bases at V and 6 bases at J, with 9 bases between. This CDR3 is built from 13 residues. The CDR3 is CASSWTESGELFF. The CDR3 nucleotides are TGTGCCAGCAGCTGGACAGAGTCCGGGGAGCTGTTTTTT.

In its sample, this clone was seen a few times. The V and J genes are TRBV19 and TRBJ2-1; 7 nucleotides agree with TRBD2. Trimming took 7 bases from V and 7 from J; bases not matched to a gene: 13. Per germline, CDR1 LNHDA and CDR2 SQIVND (reference sequence). The CDR3 spans 15 residues. CDR3: CASTKGGPLWNEQFF. In DNA form, the CDR3 reads TGTGCCAGTACCAAGGGAGGGCCACTGTGGAATGAGCAGTTCTTC.

The rearrangement joins TRBV19 to TRBJ2-7; TRBD2 matches 8 bases. Germline V gene sequence: CDR1 LNHDA, CDR2 SQIVND (reference sequence). J was trimmed by 3 bases and V by 3 bases; bases with no gene match: 7. The length of the CDR3 is 15 residues. The CDR3 DNA sequence: TGTGCCAGTAGTATCTTCGCGGGAGGTCTCTACGAGCAGTACTTC. Encoded protein: CASSIFAGGLYEQYF.

The chain uses TRBV4-3 and TRBJ1-2; D perhaps matches TRBD1 (5 bases). Germline values: CDR1 LGHNA, CDR2 YSLEER. There are 13 residues in the CDR3. V was pared by 0 bases and J by 5 bases, with 7 bases between. CDR3 sequence: CASSQDTGYGYTF. The DNA for the CDR3 is TGCGCCAGCAGCCAAGACACAGGTTATGGCTACACCTTC.

The rearrangement joins TRBV6-4 to TRBJ2-2, with TRBD2 matching over 11 bases. V trimming: 2 bases; J trimming: 4 bases; junction bases outside the gene matches: 3. Germline lookup yields CDR1 MRHNA and CDR2 SNTAGT. CDR3 size: 16 residues. This CDR3 reads CASSDTLAGGTGELFF. The DNA for the CDR3 is TGTGCCAGCAGTGACACCCTAGCGGGAGGCACCGGGGAGCTGTTTTTT.

The V and J genes are TRBV27 and TRBJ2-7; 8 nucleotides align to TRBD2. CDR3 length: 14 residues. Germline lookup yields CDR1 MNHEY and CDR2 SMNVEV (reference sequence). V shed 3 bases, J shed 3 bases, and the junction held 4 bases outside the gene matches. DNA for the CDR3: TGTGCCAGCAGTTTGCTAGCGGGTAACTACGAGCAGTACTTC. Translated: CASSLLAGNYEQYF.

This chain uses TRBV7-9 with TRBJ1-5, with 7 nucleotides matching TRBD1. V shed 1 base, J shed 2 bases, and the junction held 2 bases outside the gene matches. Germline V CDR1 and CDR2: SEHNR, FQNEAQ (reference sequence). The CDR3 runs 15 residues. CDR3 nucleotide sequence: TGTGCCAGCAGCTTAGGGACAGGACGCAATCAGCCCCAGCATTTT. Translated, it gives CASSLGTGRNQPQHF.

The chain carries TRBV27 and TRBJ2-3; a possible D gene is TRBD1 (5 bases). Germline-derived CDR1 and CDR2 are MNHEY and SMNVEV (reference sequence). The CDR3 has 12 amino acids. The ends were cut back, 3 bases at V and 5 bases at J, with 6 bases in the middle. The chain's CDR3 is CASSFQGDTQYF. In nucleotides, the CDR3 is TGTGCCAGCAGTTTTCAGGGAGATACGCAGTATTTT.

The V gene is TRBV9, the J gene TRBJ2-1; 10 bases agree with TRBD2. CDR1 and CDR2 (germline): SGDLS, YYNGEE. The length of the CDR3 is 16 residues. V shed 0 bases, J shed 8 bases, and the junction held 8 bases outside the gene matches. This chain's CDR3 is CASSVDSSGRRDEQFF. CDR3 nucleotides: TGTGCCAGCAGCGTAGATTCTAGCGGGAGACGGGATGAGCAGTTCTTC.

The chain combines TRBV10-3 with TRBJ2-5; D uncertain. The CDR3 consists of 13 residues. Between the trimmed V and J ends, which lost 10 bases and 1 base, there was a span of 13 bases. The germline V gene has CDR1 ENHRY and CDR2 SYGVKD. The CDR3 reads CATHEYLQETQYF. CDR3 in DNA: TGTGCCACTCACGAGTACCTCCAAGAGACCCAGTACTTC.

The gene calls are TRBV5-6 and TRBJ2-7; 8 nucleotides match TRBD1. With 2 bases clipped from V and 3 bases from J, the junction kept 10 bases outside the gene matches. CDR1 is SGHDT, CDR2 YYEEEE, per germline. This CDR3 has 16 amino acids. CDR3 coding DNA: TGTGCCAGCAGCTTTTACTCGACAGGGGTAGACTACGAGCAGTACTTC. Translation gives CASSFYSTGVDYEQYF.

The chain couples TRBV21-1 to TRBJ2-1; the D call in the table, TRBD1, was not verified against the DNA. TRBV21-1 is a pseudogene segment. The CDR3 covers 14 residues. The CDR3 sequence is CASSLRQGYNEQFF. The CDR3 nucleotides are TGTGCCAGCAGCTTGCGACAGGGCTACAATGAGCAGTTCTTC.

In the case of this clone: The same CDR3 can be traced to other DNA sequences in this sample. The rearrangement links TRBV18 to TRBJ2-3, with a tentative D call TRBD2 (6 bases). V was cut by 3 bases and J by 3 bases, with 10 bases left in between. Germline V gene lookup returns CDR1 KGHSH and CDR2 LQKENI. The CDR3 sequence is 14 residues long. The CDR3 reads CASSPGLGTDTQYF. The CDR3 nucleotides read TGTGCCAGCTCACCGGGACTTGGGACAGATACGCAGTATTTT.

This chain uses TRBV4-2 with TRBJ1-2; possibly TRBD1 for D (6 bases). CDR3 length equals 16 residues. Germline CDR1 and CDR2: LGHNA and YNFKEQ. With 3 bases removed from V and 4 bases from J, the gap between germline ends came to 18 bases. The CDR3 DNA is TGTGCCAGCAGCCAGACCTCCGCAGGGGAAGCCTATGGCTACACCTTC. Its protein product is CASSQTSAGEAYGYTF.